This TCR beta chain was obtained from a study of T-cell reconstitution after alpha-beta-depleted transplantation in children. CDR3 length equals 17 residues. Germline assignment: CDR1 MDHEN and CDR2 SYDVKM. Trimming took off 6 bases at V and 9 bases at J, with 27 bases between the two ends. Preparation of the TCRbeta library involved a method that used unique molecular identifiers. TCRdb recomputed calls from the PCR reads with MiXCR, one row per CDR3 protein. The sample records some 200,000 distinct CDR3 sequences, roughly a tenth being singletons. Study-level findings and limits: Expanded clones from the graft, numbering several hundred, reportedly supplied alpha-beta T cells about two months after transplant. The authors attributed T-cell counts and diversity one year after transplant mostly to newly produced T cells. For some patients, TCRbeta diversity was high at day 60 because of recipient T cells and thymic progenitors that survived.

This clonotype was counted many times. No antigen is known for it. This chain connects TRBV28 to TRBJ2-1; possibly TRBD2 for D (5 bases). The sequence was obtained from a child under three years old with acute myeloid leukemia, due to receive a stem cell transplant. Source: PBMCs, taken before TCRalphabeta/CD19-depleted stem cell transplant. In nucleotides, the CDR3 is TGTGCCAGCAGCCCACTATCCGGGTTCGGGCTAGGGAGTGAGCAGTTCTTC. This codes for CASSPLSGFGLGSEQFF.